This T cell receptor (beta chain) was identified during a study of neurological immune-mediated disorders. TCRdb analysed the 5' RACE reads with MiXCR anew, one entry per CDR3 protein. This sample carries tens of thousands of distinct CDR3 sequences, just over 2.5% of them seen once, and the ten largest clones take around 1.1%. This clonotype was seen ten or more times. CDR3 size: 16 residues. Unmatched junction bases numbered 9, after V lost 3 bases and J lost 2 bases. CDR1 and CDR2 from the germline V gene are SGDLS and YYNGEE. This TCR derives from a young woman with multiple sclerosis. The specimen sequenced was PBMCs. The V and J genes are TRBV9 and TRBJ2-7; 9 bases align to TRBD2. CDR3 sequence: CASSGEGASGTYEQYF. DNA for the CDR3: TGTGCCAGCAGCGGCGAGGGGGCTAGCGGGACCTACGAGCAGTACTTC. Full variable domain (rest looked up from reference TRBV9 and TRBJ2-7): DSGVTQTPKHLITATGQRVTLRCSPRSGDLSVYWYQQSLDQGLQFLIQYYNGEERAKGNILERFSAQQFPDLHSELNLSSLELGDSALYFCASSGEGASGTYEQYFGPGTRLTVT.